A single count supports the clone carrying this T cell receptor (beta chain). Its specificity is unknown. The CDR3 covers 16 residues. Trimming removed 5 bases from V and 6 bases from J; junction bases left unmatched: 8. From germline, CDR1 is LGHNA and CDR2 YNFKEQ. This sample is part of a study of shared clonotypes between healthy human individuals. Profiling relied on immunoSEQ multiplex PCR, and the TCRdb table lists in-frame clones only, not all of them. Of some 1,100,000 clones in the sample, 78% were seen once. Findings and caveats of the study: Across subsets, estimated richness was generally greater for naive than for memory populations. Between a handful of donors, naive CD4 clonotypes were shared at a level of about 5%. Genetic and exposure-history diversity was limited by the small donor number.

The V and J genes are TRBV4-2 and TRBJ2-1; 12 bases map to TRBD2. The sample was memory CD4+ T cells from PBMCs. Subset reported: CD45RA-negative fraction. This receptor was identified in a man between 18 and 35 years old in good health. Some clones in this sample may be carry-over from other donors' samples. CDR3 bases: TGTGCCAGCAGCAGGGGTTTGACTAGCGGGAGCAATGAGCAGTTCTTC. Its protein is CASSRGLTSGSNEQFF.